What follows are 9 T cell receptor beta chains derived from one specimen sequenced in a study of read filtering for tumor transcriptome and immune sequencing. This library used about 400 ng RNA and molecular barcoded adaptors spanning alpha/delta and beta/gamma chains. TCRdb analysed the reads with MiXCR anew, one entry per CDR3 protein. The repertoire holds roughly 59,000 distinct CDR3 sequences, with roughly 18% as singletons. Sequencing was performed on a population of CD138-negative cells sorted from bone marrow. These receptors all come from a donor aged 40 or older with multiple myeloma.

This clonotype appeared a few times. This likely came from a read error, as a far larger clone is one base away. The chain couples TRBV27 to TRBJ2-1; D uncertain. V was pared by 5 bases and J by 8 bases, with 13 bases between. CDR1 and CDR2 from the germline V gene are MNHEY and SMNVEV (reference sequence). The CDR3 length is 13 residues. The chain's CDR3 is CASSDPYSDEQFF. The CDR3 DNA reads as TGTGCCAGCAGTGACCCCTATTCCGATGAGCAGTTCTTC.

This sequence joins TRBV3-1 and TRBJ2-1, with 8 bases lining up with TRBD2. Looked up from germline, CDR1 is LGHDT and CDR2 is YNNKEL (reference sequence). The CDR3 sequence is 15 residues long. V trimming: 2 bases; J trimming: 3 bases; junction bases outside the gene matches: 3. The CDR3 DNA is TGTGCCAGCAGCCAATTGACTAGCGACTACAATGAGCAGTTCTTC. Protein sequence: CASSQLTSDYNEQFF.

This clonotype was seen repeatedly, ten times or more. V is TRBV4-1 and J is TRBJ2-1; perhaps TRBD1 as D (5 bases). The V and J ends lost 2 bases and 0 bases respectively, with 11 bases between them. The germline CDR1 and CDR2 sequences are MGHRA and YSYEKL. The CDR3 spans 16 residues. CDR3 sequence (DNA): TGCGCCAGCAGCCAACCCGACAGTCCCTCCTACAATGAGCAGTTCTTC. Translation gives CASSQPDSPSYNEQFF.

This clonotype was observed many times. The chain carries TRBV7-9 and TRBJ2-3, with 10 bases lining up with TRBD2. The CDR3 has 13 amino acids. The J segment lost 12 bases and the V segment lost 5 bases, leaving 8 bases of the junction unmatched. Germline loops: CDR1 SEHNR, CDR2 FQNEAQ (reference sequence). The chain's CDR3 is CASSGRTSGVQYF. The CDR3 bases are TGTGCCAGCAGCGGTAGGACTAGCGGAGTTCAGTATTTT.

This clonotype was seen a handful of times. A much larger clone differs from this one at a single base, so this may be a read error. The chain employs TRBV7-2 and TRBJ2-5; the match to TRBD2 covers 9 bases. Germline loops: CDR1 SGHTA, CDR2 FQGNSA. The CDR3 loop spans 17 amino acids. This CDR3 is CASSLARGGSRQETQHF. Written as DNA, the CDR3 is TGTGCCAGCAGCTTAGCGCGGGGGGGTTCGAGGCAAGAGACCCAGCACTTC.

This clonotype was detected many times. The CDR3 nucleotides read TGTGCCAGTAGTGTCTCCTCCCCCCGGGGGCAAAGCAATCAGCCCCAGCATTTT. Protein: CASSVSSPRGQSNQPQHF. The gene calls are TRBV19 and TRBJ1-5, with a tentative D call TRBD1 (6 bases). Deletions cut 5 bases from V and 1 base from J, with 21 bases between. The CDR3 length is 18 residues. From germline, CDR1 is LNHDA and CDR2 SQIVND (reference sequence). Full variable domain (remainder filled in from reference TRBV19 and TRBJ1-5): DGGITQSPKYLFRKEGQNVTLSCEQNLNHDAMYWYRQDPGQGLRLIYYSQIVNDFQKGDIAEGYSVSREKKESFPLTVTSAQKNPTAFYLCASSVSSPRGQSNQPQHFGDGTRLSIL.

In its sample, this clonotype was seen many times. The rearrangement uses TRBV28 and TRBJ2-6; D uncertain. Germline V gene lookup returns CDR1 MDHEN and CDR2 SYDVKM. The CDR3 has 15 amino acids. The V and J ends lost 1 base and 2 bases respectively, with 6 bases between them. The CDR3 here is CASSLLQTGANVLTF. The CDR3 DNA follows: TGTGCCAGCAGTTTATTACAAACTGGGGCCAACGTCCTGACTTTC.

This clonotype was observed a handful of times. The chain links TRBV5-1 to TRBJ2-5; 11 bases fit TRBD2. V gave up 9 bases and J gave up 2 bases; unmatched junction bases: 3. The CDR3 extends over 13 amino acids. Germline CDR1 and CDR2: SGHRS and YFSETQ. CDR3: CATGTSGQETQYF. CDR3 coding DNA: TGCGCCACCGGGACTAGCGGACAAGAGACCCAGTACTTC.

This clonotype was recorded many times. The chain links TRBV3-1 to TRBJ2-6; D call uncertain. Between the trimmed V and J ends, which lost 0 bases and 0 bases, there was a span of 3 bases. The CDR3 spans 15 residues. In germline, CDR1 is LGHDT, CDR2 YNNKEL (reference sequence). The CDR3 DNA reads TGTGCCAGCAGCCAAGATTTCTCTGGGGCCAACGTCCTGACTTTC. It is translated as CASSQDFSGANVLTF.